This T cell receptor (beta chain) was retrieved from a study of blood T cell repertoires in COVID-19. Background on the study: The analysed material was cDNA or gDNA that came from T cells, B-cell-depleted T cells, or PBMCs.

Germline CDR1 reads MGHRA; CDR2 reads YSYEKL. The V and J ends lost 3 bases and 8 bases respectively, with 13 bases between them. The CDR3 has 14 amino acids. In the study's own analysis: Estimates of nucleated cell counts were drawn from the amplification of reference gene primers. The protocol was immunoSEQ multiplex PCR, while the TCRdb copy is restricted to in-frame clones and leaves out a portion. That table furnishes V, J and clone size, whereas the DNA furnished D and trimming. The sample lists approximately 250,000 clones, around 84% occurring once. The sample comprised peripheral blood. The receptor was isolated from a woman in her thirties or forties who had recovered from COVID-19. The gene calls are TRBV4-1 and TRBJ1-4; no definite D call. CDR3 sequence: CASSQRSSREKLFF. The DNA of the CDR3 is TGCGCCAGCAGCCAGAGGTCTAGCAGGGAAAAACTGTTTTTT.